Detailed here is one TCR beta chain. Antigen unknown. The junction had 3 bases not matched to a gene; V was cut back by 5 bases and J by 8 bases. The CDR3 loop spans 13 amino acids. Germline V lookup: CDR1 MNHEY, CDR2 SMNVEV (reference sequence). The data were obtained in a study of cytomegalovirus exposure and HLA in healthy donors. Findings and caveats of the study: Excluded were some V segments that proved indistinguishable, including TRBV6-2 and TRBV6-3. Overall, roughly 160 TCR beta chains were annotated as cytomegalovirus-associated. Researchers reported in a later analysis that common viral pathogens appeared linked to several top clusters. What a later analysis reportedly showed was that an Asian-associated ancestry cluster had fewer N-insertions than the approximately 700-donor mean.

60 Vbeta and 13 Jbeta primers were used in PCR. Sequencing used immunoSEQ multiplex PCR; TCRdb keeps in-frame clones, though not all of them. The table includes roughly 240,000 clones, 70% to 90% detected once. V and J are TRBV27 and TRBJ2-2, with 9 bases aligning to TRBD1. The sample taken for sequencing was PBMCs. This sequence originates from a girl aged 2 to 9 in good health and CMV-seronegative. For the CDR3, the DNA is TGTGCCAGCAGTACAGGGGGCATTGGGGAGCTGTTTTTT. Translation: CASSTGGIGELFF.